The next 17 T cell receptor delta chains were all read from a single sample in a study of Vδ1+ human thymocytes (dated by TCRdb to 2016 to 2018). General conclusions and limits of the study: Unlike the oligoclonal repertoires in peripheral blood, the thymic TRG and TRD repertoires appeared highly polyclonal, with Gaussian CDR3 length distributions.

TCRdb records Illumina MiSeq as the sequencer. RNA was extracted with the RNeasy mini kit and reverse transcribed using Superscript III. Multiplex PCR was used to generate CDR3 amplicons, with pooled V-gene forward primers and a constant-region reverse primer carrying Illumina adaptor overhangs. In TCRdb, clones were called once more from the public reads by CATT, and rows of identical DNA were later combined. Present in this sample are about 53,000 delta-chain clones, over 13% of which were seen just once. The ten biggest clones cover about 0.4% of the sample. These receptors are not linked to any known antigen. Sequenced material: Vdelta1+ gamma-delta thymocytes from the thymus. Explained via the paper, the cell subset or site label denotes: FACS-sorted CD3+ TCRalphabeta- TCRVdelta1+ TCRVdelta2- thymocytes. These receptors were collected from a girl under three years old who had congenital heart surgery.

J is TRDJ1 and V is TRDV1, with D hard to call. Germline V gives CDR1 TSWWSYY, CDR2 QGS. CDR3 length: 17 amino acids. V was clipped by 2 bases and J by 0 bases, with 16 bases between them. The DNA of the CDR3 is TGTGCTCTTGGGGAAGTTCGACCGTTGGTTAACACCGATAAACTCATCTTT. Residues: CALGEVRPLVNTDKLIF.

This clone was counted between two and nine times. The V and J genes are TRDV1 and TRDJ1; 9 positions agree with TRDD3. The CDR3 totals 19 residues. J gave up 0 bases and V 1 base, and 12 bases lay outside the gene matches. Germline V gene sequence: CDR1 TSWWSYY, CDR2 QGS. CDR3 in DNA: TGTGCTCTTGGGGAACCCTTGATACTGGGGGAAGCGTACACCGATAAACTCATCTTT. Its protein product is CALGEPLILGEAYTDKLIF.

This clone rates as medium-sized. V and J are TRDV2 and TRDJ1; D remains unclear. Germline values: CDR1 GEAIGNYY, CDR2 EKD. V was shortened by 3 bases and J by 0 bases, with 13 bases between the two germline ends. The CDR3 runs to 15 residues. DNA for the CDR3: TGTGCCTGTGACTCCGCGTTGGCTTACACCGATAAACTCATCTTT. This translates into CACDSALAYTDKLIF.

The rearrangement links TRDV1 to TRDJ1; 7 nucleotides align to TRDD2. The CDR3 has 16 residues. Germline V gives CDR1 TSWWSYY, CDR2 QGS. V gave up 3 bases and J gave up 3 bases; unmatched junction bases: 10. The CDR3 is CALGDSYELGADKLIF. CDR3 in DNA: TGTGCTCTTGGGGATTCCTACGAGCTGGGAGCCGATAAACTCATCTTT.

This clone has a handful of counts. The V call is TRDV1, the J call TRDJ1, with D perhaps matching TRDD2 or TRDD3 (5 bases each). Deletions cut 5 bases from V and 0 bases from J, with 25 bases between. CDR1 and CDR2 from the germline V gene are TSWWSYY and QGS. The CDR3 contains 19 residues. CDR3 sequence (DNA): TGTGCTCTTGGGCATACTTCCCCTTTTGGATATACGTACACCGATAAACTCATCTTT. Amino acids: CALGHTSPFGYTYTDKLIF.

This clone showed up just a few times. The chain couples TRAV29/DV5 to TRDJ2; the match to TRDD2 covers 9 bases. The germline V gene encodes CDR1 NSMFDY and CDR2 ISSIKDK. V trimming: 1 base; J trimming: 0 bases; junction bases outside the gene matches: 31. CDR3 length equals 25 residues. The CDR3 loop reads CAASPMLIVHLPTLYWRSLTAQLFF. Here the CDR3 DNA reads TGTGCAGCAAGCCCAATGTTAATTGTACACCTTCCTACCCTGTACTGGAGATCTTTGACAGCACAACTCTTCTTT.

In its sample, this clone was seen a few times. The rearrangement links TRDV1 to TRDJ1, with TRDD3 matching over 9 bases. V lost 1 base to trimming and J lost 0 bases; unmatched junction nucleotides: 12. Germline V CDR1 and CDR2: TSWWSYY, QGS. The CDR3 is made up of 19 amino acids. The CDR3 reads CALGERRGIPRGHTDKLIF. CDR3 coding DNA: TGTGCTCTTGGGGAACGGAGGGGGATACCGAGGGGCCACACCGATAAACTCATCTTT.

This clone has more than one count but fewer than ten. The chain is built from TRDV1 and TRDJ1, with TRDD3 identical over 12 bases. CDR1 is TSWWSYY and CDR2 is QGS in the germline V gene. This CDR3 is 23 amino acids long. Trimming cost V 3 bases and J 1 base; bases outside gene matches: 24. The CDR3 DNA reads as TGTGCTCTTGGGGACCCACCCCCGTTCCTACCAGCAGAACTGGGGGATACCACCGATAAACTCATCTTT. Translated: CALGDPPPFLPAELGDTTDKLIF.

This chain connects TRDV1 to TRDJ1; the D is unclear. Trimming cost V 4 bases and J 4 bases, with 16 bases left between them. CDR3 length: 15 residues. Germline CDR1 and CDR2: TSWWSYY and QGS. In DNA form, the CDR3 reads TGTGCTCTTGGGGTCGATTCCCGTAAGGGCGATAAACTCATCTTT. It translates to CALGVDSRKGDKLIF.

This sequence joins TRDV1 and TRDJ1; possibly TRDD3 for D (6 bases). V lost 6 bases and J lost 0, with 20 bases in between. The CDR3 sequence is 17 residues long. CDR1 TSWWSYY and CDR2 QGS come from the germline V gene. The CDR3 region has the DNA TGTGCTCTTGGTCGTCCCTCGGCTACTGGGAACACCGATAAACTCATCTTT. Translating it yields CALGRPSATGNTDKLIF.

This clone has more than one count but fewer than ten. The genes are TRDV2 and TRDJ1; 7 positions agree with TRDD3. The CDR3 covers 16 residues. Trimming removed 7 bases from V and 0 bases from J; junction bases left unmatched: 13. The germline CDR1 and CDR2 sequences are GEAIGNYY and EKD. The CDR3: CACFWGVPSYTDKLIF. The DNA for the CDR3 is TGTGCCTGCTTCTGGGGGGTACCCAGTTACACCGATAAACTCATCTTT.

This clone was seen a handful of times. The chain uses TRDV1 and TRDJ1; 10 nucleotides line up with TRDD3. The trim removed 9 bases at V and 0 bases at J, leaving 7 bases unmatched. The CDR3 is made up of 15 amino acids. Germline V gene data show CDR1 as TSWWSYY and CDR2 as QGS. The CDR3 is CALDRGIRHTDKLIF. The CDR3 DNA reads TGTGCTCTGGACAGGGGGATACGCCACACCGATAAACTCATCTTT.

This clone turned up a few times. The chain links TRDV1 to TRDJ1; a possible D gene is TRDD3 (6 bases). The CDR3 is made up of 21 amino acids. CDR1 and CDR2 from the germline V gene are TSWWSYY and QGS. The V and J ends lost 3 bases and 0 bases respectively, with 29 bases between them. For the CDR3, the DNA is TGTGCTCTTGGGGACCTATTCTTCCCCTACTTTACCTGGGGATACACCGATAAACTCATCTTT. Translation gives CALGDLFFPYFTWGYTDKLIF.

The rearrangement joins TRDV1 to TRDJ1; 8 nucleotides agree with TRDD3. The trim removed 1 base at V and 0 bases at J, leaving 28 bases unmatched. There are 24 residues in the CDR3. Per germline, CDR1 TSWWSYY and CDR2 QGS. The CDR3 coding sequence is TGTGCTCTTGGGGAACAACAATTTGAACACTGGGGGCTTGCGCGGAACTTTTACACCGATAAACTCATCTTT. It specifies CALGEQQFEHWGLARNFYTDKLIF.

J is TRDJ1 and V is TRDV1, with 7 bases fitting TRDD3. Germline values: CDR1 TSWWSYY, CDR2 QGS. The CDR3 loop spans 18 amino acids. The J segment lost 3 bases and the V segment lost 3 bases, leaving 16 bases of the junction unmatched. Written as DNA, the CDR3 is TGTGCTCTTGGGGAGTCCCACAGTGAGACAGGGGGATCCGATAAACTCATCTTT. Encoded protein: CALGESHSETGGSDKLIF.

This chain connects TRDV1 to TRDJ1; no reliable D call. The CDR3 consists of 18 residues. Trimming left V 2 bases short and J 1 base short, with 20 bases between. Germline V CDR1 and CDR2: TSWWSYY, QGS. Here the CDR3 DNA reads TGTGCTCTTGGGGAAAGGTGTTCCGGGACACTATGCACCGATAAACTCATCTTT. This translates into CALGERCSGTLCTDKLIF.

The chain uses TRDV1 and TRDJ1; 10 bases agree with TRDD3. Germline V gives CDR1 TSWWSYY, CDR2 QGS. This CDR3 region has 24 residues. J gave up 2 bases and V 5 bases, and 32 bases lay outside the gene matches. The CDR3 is CALGPPTPGVPGGYAKNRTDKLIF. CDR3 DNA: TGTGCTCTTGGGCCACCCACCCCAGGGGTCCCCGGGGGATACGCTAAAAATAGGACCGATAAACTCATCTTT.